Presented here are 3 T cell receptor beta chains from one specimen sequenced in a study of CXCR3-negative and CXCR3-positive naive CD8 T cells (dated by TCRdb to the late 2010s). Data came from a NextSeq 550. The Human TCR Profiling Kit (MiLaboratory) was used to make UMI-labeled 5' RACE TRB cDNA libraries. After the reads were reprocessed by TCRdb, one entry was made per CDR3 protein sequence, with no DNA. The sample table holds some 40,000 distinct CDR3 sequences. The ten largest clones represent more than 14% of the sample. Sequencing used memory CD8+ T cells from blood. The cell subset or site label of this sample denotes: conventional CD8+ memory T cells (TMEM), sorted as controls. The receptors derive from a human donor in good health. Some clones in this sample may be carry-over from other donors' samples.

The chain has TRBV4-1 and TRBJ2-1; as DNA is missing, the TRBD1 call by TCRdb cannot be tested. The CDR3 sequence is 16 residues long. CDR1 MGHRA and CDR2 YSYEKL come from the germline V gene. CDR3 residues: CASSQDGAGSNNEQFF.

V gene TRBV29-1 combines with J gene TRBJ2-2; TCRdb's assignment of TRBD1 cannot be checked, as there is no DNA. Germline V gene lookup returns CDR1 SQVTM and CDR2 ANQGSEA. CDR3 length equals 16 residues. The CDR3 protein is CSVSAGGNSFTGELFF.

Considering frequency, this clonotype is medium-sized. The V gene is TRBV29-1, the J gene TRBJ2-7; TCRdb gives TRBD2 as the D gene, but with no DNA this cannot be confirmed. Germline CDR1 is SQVTM and CDR2 is ANQGSEA. This CDR3 comprises 15 residues. Here the CDR3 reads CSVWTSGTTSYEQYF.